This T cell receptor (beta chain) was identified in a study of shared clonotypes between healthy human individuals. In germline, CDR1 is SNHLY, CDR2 FYNNEI. The V end was cut by 5 bases, the J end by 5 bases, with 15 bases between. The CDR3 runs to 14 residues. Here immunoSEQ multiplex PCR was the method, and the copy in TCRdb shows in-frame clones only, minus some. The sample lists roughly 2.5 million clones, around nine tenths occurring once. The V and J genes are TRBV2 and TRBJ2-5, with D perhaps TRBD1 (7 bases). This receptor was taken from a man between 18 and 29 years old in good health. Sequenced: naive CD4+ T cells sorted from blood. Subset reported: CD45RA+ positively selected. CDR3 DNA: TGTGCCAGCAGTTATCACCAGGGGGGCGAGACCCAGTACTTC. Translation gives CASSYHQGGETQYF.